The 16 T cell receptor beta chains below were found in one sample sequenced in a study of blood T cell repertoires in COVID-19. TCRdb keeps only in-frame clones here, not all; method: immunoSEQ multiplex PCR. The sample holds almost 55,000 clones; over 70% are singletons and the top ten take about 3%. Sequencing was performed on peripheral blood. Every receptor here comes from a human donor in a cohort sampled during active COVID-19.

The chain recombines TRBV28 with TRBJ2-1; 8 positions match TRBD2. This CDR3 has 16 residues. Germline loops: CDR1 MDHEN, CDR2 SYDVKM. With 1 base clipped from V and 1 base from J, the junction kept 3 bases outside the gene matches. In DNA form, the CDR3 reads TGTGCCAGCAGTTTATCCGGGGGGGGGTCCTACAATGAGCAGTTCTTC. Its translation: CASSLSGGGSYNEQFF.

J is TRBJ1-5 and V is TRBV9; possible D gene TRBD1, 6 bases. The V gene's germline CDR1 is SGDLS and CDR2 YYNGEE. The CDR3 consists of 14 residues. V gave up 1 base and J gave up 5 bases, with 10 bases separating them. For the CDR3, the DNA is TGTGCCAGCAGCGTATCGGCAGGGGATCAGCCCCAGCATTTT. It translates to CASSVSAGDQPQHF.

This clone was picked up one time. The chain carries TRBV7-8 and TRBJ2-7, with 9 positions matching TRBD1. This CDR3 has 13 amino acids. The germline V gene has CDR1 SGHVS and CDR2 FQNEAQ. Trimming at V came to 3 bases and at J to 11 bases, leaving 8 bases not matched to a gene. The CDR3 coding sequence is TGTGCCAGCAGCTTCAGCCGGGACAGGGATGAGTACTTC. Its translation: CASSFSRDRDEYF. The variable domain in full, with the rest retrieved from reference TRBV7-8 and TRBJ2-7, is GAGVSQSPRYKVAKRGQDVALRCDPISGHVSLFWYQQALGQGPEFLTYFQNEAQLDKSGLPSDRFFAERPEGSVSTLKIQRTQQEDSAVYLCASSFSRDRDEYFGPGTRLTVT.

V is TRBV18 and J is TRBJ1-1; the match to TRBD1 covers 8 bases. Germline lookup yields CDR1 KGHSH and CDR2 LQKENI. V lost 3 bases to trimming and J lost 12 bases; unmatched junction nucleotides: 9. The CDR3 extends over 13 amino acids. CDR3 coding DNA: TGTGCCAGCTCACCCGGACAGGGAGTCGTCTCTTTCTTT. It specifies CASSPGQGVVSFF. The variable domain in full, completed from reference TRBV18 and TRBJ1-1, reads NAGVMQNPRHLVRRRGQEARLRCSPMKGHSHVYWYRQLPEEGLKFMVYLQKENIIDESGMPKERFSAEFPKEGPSILRIQQVVRGDSAAYFCASSPGQGVVSFFGQGTRLTVV.

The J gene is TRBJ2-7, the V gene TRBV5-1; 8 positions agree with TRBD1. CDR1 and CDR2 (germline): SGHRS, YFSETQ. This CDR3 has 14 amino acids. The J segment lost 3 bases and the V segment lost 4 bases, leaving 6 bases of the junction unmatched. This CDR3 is CASSQGQVGYEQYF. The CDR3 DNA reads TGCGCCAGCAGCCAGGGACAGGTGGGCTACGAGCAGTACTTC. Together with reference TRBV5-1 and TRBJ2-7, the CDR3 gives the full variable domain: KAGVTQTPRYLIKTRGQQVTLSCSPISGHRSVSWYQQTPGQGLQFLFEYFSETQRNKGNFPGRFSGRQFSNSRSEMNVSTLELGDSALYLCASSQGQVGYEQYFGPGTRLTVT.

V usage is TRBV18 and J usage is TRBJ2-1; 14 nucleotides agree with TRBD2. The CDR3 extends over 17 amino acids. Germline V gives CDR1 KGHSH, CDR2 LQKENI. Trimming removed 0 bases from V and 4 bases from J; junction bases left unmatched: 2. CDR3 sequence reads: CASSPPGTSGGYNEQFF. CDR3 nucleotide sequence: TGTGCCAGCTCACCACCTGGGACTAGCGGGGGATACAATGAGCAGTTCTTC.

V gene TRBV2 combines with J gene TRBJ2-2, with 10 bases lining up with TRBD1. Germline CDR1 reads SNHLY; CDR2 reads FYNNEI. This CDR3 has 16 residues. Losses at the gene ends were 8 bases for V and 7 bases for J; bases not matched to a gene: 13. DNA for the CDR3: TGTGCCAGCCTGGGGGGGGACAGGGGAACTGGCGGGGAGCTGTTTTTT. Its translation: CASLGGDRGTGGELFF.

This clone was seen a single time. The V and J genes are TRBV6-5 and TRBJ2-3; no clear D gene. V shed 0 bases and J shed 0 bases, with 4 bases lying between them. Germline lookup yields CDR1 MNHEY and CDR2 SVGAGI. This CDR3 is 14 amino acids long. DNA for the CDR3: TGTGCCAGCAGTTACTCGGGCAGCACAGATACGCAGTATTTT. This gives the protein CASSYSGSTDTQYF.

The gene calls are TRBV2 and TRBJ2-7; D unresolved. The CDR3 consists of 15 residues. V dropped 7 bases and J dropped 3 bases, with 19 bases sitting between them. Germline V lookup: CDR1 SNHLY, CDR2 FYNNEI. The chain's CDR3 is CASTLRQPNYYEQYF. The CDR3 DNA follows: TGTGCCAGCACCCTGCGGCAGCCTAATTACTACGAGCAGTACTTC.

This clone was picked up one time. The CDR3 DNA is TGTGCCAGTAGTGGGGGGACAGGGGCCCCTTCCTACGAGCAGTACTTC. Protein: CASSGGTGAPSYEQYF. The chain links TRBV19 to TRBJ2-7, with 10 bases that match TRBD1. The germline V gene encodes CDR1 LNHDA and CDR2 SQIVND (reference sequence). The CDR3 contains 16 residues. Trimming took 5 bases from V and 1 from J; bases not matched to a gene: 8.

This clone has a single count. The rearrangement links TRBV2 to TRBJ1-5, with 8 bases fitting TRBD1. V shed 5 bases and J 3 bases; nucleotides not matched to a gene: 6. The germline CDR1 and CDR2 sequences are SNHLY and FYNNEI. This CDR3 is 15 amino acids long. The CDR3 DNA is TGTGCCAGCAGTTACGGACAGGGAGACAATCAGCCCCAGCATTTT. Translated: CASSYGQGDNQPQHF.

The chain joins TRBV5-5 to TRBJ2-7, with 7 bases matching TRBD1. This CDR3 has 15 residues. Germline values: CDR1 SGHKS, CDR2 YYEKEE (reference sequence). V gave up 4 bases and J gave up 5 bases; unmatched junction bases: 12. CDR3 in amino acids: CASSQPTGIDNEQYF. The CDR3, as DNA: TGTGCCAGCAGCCAACCGACAGGGATAGACAACGAGCAGTACTTC.

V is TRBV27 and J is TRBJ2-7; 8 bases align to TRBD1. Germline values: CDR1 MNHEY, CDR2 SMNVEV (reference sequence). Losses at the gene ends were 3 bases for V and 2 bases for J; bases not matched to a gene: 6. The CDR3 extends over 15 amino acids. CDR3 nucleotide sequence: TGTGCCAGCAGTTTTGGGACAGGAGGCGCCTACGAGCAGTACTTC. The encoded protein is CASSFGTGGAYEQYF.

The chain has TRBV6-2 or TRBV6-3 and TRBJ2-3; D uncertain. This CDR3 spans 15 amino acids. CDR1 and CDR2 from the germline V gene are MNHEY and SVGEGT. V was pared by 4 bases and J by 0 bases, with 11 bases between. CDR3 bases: TGTGCCAGCAGTTTCCAAAAAACTAGCACAGATACGCAGTATTTT. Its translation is CASSFQKTSTDTQYF.

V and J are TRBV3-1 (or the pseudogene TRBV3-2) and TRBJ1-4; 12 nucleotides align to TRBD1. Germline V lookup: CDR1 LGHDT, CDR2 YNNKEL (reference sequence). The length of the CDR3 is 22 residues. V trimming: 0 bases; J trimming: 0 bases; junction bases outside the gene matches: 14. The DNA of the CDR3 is TGTGCCAGCAGCCAAGATCGGGGTACGGGACAGGGGGCAGTTGCAACTAATGAAAAACTGTTTTTT. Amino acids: CASSQDRGTGQGAVATNEKLFF.

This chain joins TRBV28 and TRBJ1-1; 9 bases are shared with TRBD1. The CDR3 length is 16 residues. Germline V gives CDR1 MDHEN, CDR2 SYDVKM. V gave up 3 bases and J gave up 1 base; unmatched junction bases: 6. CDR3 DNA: TGTGCCAGCAGTTTCCCCCCGGGACAGGGGAACACTGAAGCTTTCTTT. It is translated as CASSFPPGQGNTEAFF.